Detailed here is one T cell receptor (beta chain). With a much larger clone just one base away, this may be a read error. Germline V gene sequence: CDR1 LNHNV, CDR2 YYDKDF (reference sequence). Trimming cost V 1 base and J 2 bases, with 13 bases left between them. The CDR3 has 16 amino acids. The source of the sample is a study of T cells in Graves' hyperthyroidism and ophthalmopathy. Researchers took RNA transcripts and amplified the TCR beta CDR3 regions from them. First-round RT-PCR of the TCR CDR3 relied on the HTBI primer set. MiXCR was run by TCRdb on the multiplex PCR reads, yielding one entry per CDR3 protein. The data contain some 500,000 distinct CDR3 sequences, 13% to 15% of them singletons.

This receptor was taken from a woman aged 18-30 years with Graves' hyperthyroidism. Sequences were obtained from blood. The V gene is TRBV15, the J gene TRBJ2-3; tentative D call: TRBD2 (5 bases). Here the CDR3 DNA reads TGTGCCACCAGCAGAGGTATATCGGACTTCACAGATACGCAGTATTTT. It yields the protein CATSRGISDFTDTQYF.